This T cell receptor beta chain is from a study of cytotoxic CD8 clonotypes in ibrutinib-treated CLL. As regards this clone: Its matching antigen is unknown.

The CDR3 has 13 amino acids. V lost 3 bases and J lost 5; bases outside the gene matches: 2. Germline V gene data show CDR1 as LGHNA and CDR2 as YNFKEQ. The study, taken as a whole, reports: Progressing and sustained-remission patients had different sampling times. Clonality correlated strongly with circulating CD8+ T cells and exceeded age-matched healthy donors at baseline.

Assay: immunoSEQ multiplex PCR; the TCRdb copy retains only in-frame clones and omits some. The data contain about 89,000 clones, 78% of them singletons. The source was PBMCs, collected after 12 months of ibrutinib treatment. The rearrangement joins TRBV4-2 to TRBJ2-5; 8 bases fit TRBD1. The TCR originated in a human donor with chronic lymphocytic leukemia. The CDR3: CASSQDRVETQYF. CDR3 in DNA: TGTGCCAGCAGCCAGGACAGGGTGGAGACCCAGTACTTC.